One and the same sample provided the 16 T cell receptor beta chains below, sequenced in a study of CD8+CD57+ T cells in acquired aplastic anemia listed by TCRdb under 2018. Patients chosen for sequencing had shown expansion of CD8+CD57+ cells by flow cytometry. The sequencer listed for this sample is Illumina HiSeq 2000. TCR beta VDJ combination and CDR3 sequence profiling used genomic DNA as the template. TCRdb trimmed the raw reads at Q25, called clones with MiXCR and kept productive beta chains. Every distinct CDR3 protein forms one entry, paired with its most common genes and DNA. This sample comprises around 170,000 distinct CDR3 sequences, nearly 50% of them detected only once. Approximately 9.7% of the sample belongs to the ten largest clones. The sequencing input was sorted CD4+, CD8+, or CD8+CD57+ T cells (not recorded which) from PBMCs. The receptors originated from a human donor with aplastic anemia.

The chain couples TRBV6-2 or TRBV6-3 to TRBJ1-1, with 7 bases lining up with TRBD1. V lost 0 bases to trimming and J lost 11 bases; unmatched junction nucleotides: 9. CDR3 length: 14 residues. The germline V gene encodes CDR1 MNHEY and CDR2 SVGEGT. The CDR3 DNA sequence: TGTGCCAGCAGTTACTCGACCAGGGGGAGTGTGGCTTTCTTT. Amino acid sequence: CASSYSTRGSVAFF.

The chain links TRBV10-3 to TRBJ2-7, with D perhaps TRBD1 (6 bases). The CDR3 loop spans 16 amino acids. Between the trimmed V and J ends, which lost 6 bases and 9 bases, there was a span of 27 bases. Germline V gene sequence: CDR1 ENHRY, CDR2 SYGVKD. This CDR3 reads CAISGQIIPSSETQYF. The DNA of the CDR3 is TGTGCCATCAGCGGACAGATTATTCCTAGTAGCGAGACGCAGTACTTC.

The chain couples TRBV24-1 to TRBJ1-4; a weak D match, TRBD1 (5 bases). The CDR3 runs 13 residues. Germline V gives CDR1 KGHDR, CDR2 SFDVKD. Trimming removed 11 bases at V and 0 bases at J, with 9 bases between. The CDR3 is CARYRTTNEKLFF. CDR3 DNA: TGTGCCAGGTACAGGACAACTAATGAAAAACTGTTTTTT.

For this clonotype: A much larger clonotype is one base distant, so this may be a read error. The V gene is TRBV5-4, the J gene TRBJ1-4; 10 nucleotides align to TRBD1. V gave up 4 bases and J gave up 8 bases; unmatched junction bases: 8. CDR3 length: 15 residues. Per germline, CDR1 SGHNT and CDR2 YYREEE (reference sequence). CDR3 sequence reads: CASSATGQGHEKLFF. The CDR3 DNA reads TGTGCCAGCAGCGCTACGGGACAGGGGCACGAAAAACTGTTTTTT. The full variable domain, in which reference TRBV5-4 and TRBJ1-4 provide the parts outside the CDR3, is ETGVTQSPTHLIKTRGQQVTLRCSSQSGHNTVSWYQQALGQGPQFIFQYYREEENGRGNFPPRFSGLQFPNYSSELNVNALELDDSALYLCASSATGQGHEKLFFGSGTQLSVL.

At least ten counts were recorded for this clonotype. In DNA form, the CDR3 reads TGTGCCAGCAGTGTCAGGAGAGGGGGAGAAAAACTGTTTTTT. It is translated as CASSVRRGGEKLFF. This chain uses TRBV2 with TRBJ1-4, with D perhaps matching TRBD1 (6 bases). The CDR3 runs to 14 residues. V was pared by 4 bases and J by 8 bases, with 14 bases between. The germline gives CDR1 SNHLY, CDR2 FYNNEI.

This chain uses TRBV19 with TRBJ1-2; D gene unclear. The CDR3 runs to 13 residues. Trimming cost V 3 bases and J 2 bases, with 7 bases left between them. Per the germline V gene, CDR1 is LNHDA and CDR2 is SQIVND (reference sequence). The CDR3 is CASSILSNYGYTF. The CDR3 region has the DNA TGTGCCAGTAGTATTTTGTCAAACTATGGCTACACCTTC.

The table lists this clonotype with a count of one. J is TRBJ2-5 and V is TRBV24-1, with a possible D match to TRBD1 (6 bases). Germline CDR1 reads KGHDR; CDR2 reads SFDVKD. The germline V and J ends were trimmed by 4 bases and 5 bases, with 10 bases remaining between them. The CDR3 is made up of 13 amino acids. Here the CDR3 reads CATSETGLETQYF. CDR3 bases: TGTGCCACCAGTGAAACAGGGCTGGAGACCCAGTACTTC.

The CDR3 DNA sequence: TGCAGTGCTGTACCCCTAGGCGAGCAGTACTTC. Its translation: CSAVPLGEQYF. V and J are TRBV20-1 and TRBJ2-7; D uncertain. V was trimmed by 5 bases and J by 6 bases, leaving 11 bases between them. The CDR3 runs 11 residues. In germline, CDR1 is DFQATT, CDR2 SNEGSKA (reference sequence).

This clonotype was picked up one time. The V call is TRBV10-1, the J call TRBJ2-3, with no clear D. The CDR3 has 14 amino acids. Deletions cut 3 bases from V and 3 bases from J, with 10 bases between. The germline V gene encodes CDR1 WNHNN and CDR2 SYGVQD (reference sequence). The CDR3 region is CASSDGALTDTQYF. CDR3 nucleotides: TGCGCCAGCAGTGATGGAGCCCTAACAGATACGCAGTATTTT.

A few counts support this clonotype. CDR3 nucleotides: TGCAGTGCTAGAAAGGGGTTGGATGGCTACACCTTC. Translating it yields CSARKGLDGYTF. The chain recombines TRBV20-1 with TRBJ1-2, with TRBD1 as a possible D gene (5 bases). The germline V and J ends were trimmed by 2 bases and 6 bases, with 10 bases remaining between them. There are 12 residues in the CDR3. CDR1 DFQATT and CDR2 SNEGSKA come from the germline V gene (reference sequence).

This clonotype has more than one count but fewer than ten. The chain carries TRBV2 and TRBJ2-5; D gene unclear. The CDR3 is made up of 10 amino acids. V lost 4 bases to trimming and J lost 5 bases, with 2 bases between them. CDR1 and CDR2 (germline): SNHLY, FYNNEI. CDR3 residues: CASSVETQYF. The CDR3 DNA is TGTGCCAGCAGTGTGGAGACCCAGTACTTC. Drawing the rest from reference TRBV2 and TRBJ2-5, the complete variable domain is EPEVTQTPSHQVTQMGQEVILRCVPISNHLYFYWYRQILGQKVEFLVSFYNNEISEKSEIFDDQFSVERPDGSNFTLKIRSTKLEDSAMYFCASSVETQYFGPGTRLLVL.

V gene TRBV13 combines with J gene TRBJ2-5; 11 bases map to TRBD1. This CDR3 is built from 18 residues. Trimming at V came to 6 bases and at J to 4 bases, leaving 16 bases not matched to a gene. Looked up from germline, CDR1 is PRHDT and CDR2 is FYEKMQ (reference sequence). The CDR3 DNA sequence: TGTGCCAGCAGTCGTTCGGACAGGGGGCTTCCACCAGGAGAGACCCAGTACTTC. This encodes CASSRSDRGLPPGETQYF. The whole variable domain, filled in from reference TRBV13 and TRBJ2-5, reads AAGVIQSPRHLIKEKRETATLKCYPIPRHDTVYWYQQGPGQDPQFLISFYEKMQSDKGSIPDRFSAQQFSDYHSELNMSSLELGDSALYFCASSRSDRGLPPGETQYFGPGTRLLVL.

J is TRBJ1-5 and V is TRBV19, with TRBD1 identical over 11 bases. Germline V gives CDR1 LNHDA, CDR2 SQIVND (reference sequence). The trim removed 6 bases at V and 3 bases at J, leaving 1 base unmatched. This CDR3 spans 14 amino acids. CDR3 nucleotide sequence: TGTGCCAGTAGGGACAGGGGGCCCAATCAGCCCCAGCATTTT. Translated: CASRDRGPNQPQHF.

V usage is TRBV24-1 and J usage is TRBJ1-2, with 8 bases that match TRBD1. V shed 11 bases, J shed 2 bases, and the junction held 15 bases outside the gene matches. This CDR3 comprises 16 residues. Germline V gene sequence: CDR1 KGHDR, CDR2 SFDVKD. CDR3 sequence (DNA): TGTGCCAGCAGCCCACGTAGGGCAGGGGGCAACTATGGCTACACCTTC. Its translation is CASSPRRAGGNYGYTF.

The CDR3 loop reads CASSRGYIAGDTQYF. DNA of the CDR3: TGTGCCAGCTCCCGAGGTTATATCGCGGGGGATACGCAGTATTTT. The chain recombines TRBV2 with TRBJ2-3; possible D gene TRBD2, 6 bases. Germline lookup yields CDR1 SNHLY and CDR2 FYNNEI. V dropped 8 bases and J dropped 6 bases, with 21 bases sitting between them. The length of the CDR3 is 15 residues. The whole variable domain, filled in from reference TRBV2 and TRBJ2-3, reads EPEVTQTPSHQVTQMGQEVILRCVPISNHLYFYWYRQILGQKVEFLVSFYNNEISEKSEIFDDQFSVERPDGSNFTLKIRSTKLEDSAMYFCASSRGYIAGDTQYFGPGTRLTVL.

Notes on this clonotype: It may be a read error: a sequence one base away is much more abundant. CDR3 sequence: CASSLVRTSGGELLF. In DNA, the CDR3 is TGCGCCAGCAGCTTGGTTCGGACTAGCGGAGGGGAGCTGCTTTTT. V usage is TRBV5-1 and J usage is TRBJ2-2, with 10 nucleotides matching TRBD2. The length of the CDR3 is 15 residues. Per the germline V gene, CDR1 is SGHRS and CDR2 is YFSETQ.